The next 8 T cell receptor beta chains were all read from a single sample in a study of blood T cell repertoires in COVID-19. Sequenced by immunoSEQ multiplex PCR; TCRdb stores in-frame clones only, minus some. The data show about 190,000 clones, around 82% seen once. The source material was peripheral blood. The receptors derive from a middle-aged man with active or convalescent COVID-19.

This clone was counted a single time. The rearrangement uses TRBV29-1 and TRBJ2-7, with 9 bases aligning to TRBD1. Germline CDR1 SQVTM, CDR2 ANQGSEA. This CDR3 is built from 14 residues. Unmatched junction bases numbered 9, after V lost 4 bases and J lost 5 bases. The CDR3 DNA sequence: TGCAGCGTTGCCCCGGGACAGGGAAAGGACGAGCAGTACTTC. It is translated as CSVAPGQGKDEQYF.

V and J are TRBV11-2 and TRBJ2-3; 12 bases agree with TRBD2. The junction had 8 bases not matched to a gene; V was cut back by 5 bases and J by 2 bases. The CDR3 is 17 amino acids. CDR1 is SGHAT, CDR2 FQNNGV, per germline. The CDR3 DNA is TGTGCCAGCAGCCCCCGACTAGCGGGGGATTTCACAGATACGCAGTATTTT. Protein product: CASSPRLAGDFTDTQYF. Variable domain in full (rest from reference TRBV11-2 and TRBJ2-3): EAGVAQSPRYKIIEKRQSVAFWCNPISGHATLYWYQQILGQGPKLLIQFQNNGVVDDSQLPKDRFSAERLKGVDSTLKIQPAKLEDSAVYLCASSPRLAGDFTDTQYFGPGTRLTVL.

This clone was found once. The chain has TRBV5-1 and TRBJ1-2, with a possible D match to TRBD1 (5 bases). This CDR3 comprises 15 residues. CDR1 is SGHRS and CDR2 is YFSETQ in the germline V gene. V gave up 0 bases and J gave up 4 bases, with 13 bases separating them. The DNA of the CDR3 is TGCGCCAGCAGCTTGGCCGGAGGGGAAGGCTATGGCTACACCTTC. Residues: CASSLAGGEGYGYTF.

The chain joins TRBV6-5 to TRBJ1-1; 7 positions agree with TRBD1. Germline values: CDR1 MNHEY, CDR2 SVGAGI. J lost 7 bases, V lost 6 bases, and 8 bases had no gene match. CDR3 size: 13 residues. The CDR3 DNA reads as TGTGCCAGCAGGCGGGACAGCCCAAATGAAGCTTTCTTT. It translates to CASRRDSPNEAFF.

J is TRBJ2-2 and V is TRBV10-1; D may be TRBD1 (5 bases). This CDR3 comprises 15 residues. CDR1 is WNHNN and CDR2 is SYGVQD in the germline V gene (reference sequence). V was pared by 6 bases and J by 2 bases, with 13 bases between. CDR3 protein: CASSPAQGNTGELFF. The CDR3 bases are TGCGCCAGCAGCCCTGCCCAGGGCAACACCGGGGAGCTGTTTTTT.

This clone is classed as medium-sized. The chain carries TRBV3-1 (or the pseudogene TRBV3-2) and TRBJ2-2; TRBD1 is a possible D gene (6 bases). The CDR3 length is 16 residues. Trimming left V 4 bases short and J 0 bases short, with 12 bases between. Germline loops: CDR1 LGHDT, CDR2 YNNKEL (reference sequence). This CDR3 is CASSPEGHANTGELFF. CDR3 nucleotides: TGTGCCAGCAGCCCAGAGGGACACGCGAACACCGGGGAGCTGTTTTTT.

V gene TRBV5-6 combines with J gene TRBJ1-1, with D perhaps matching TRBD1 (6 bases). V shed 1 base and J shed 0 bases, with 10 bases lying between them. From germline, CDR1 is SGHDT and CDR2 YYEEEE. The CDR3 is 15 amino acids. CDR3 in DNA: TGTGCCAGCAGCTTGACAGGGTTATTGAACACTGAAGCTTTCTTT. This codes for CASSLTGLLNTEAFF.

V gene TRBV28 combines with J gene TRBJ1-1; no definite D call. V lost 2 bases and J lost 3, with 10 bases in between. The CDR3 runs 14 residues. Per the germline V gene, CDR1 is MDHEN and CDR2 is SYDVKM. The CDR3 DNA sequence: TGTGCCAGCAGTTTACCCCCCGGGTACACTGAAGCTTTCTTT. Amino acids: CASSLPPGYTEAFF. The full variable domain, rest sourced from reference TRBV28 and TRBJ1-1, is DVKVTQSSRYLVKRTGEKVFLECVQDMDHENMFWYRQDPGLGLRLIYFSYDVKMKEKGDIPEGYSVSREKKERFSLILESASTNQTSMYLCASSLPPGYTEAFFGQGTRLTVV.